This record covers a single TCR beta chain. The read terminates 3 residues before the CDR3 end, so the remaining end is supplied by the germline J gene. This sample stems from a study of T cell clonality in common variable immunodeficiency. The CDR3 runs 14 residues. The germline V gene has CDR1 SEHNR and CDR2 FQNEAQ (reference sequence). V lost 5 bases to trimming and J lost 3 bases, with 13 bases between them. The repertoire was sequenced with immunoSEQ multiplex PCR; TCRdb's copy has only in-frame clones and lacks some. The profile covers some 40,000 clones, none occurring a single time. The sample taken for sequencing was peripheral blood mononuclear cells. The receptor was isolated from a person aged 18-69 years in good health. The V call is TRBV7-9, the J call TRBJ2-5, with a possible D match to TRBD1 (6 bases). CDR3 in amino acids: CASSEQGRKETQYF. CDR3 DNA (partial): TGTGCCAGCAGCGAACAGGGTCGAAAAGAGACC. Using reference TRBV7-9 and TRBJ2-5 for the parts outside the CDR3, the full variable domain is DTGVSQNPRHKITKRGQNVTFRCDPISEHNRLYWYRQTLGQGPEFLTYFQNEAQLEKSRLLSDRFSAERPKGSFSTLEIQRTEQGDSAMYLCASSEQGRKETQYFGPGTRLLVL.